One and the same sample provided the 26 T cell receptor beta chains below, sequenced in a study of T cell responses to AZD1222 COVID-19 vaccine. Profiled with immunoSEQ multiplex PCR; TCRdb holds only in-frame clones, not every one. Among about 90,000 clones listed, 80% to 90% were seen once. The source was peripheral blood, collected on day 0 of AZD1222 vaccination. The receptors shown here come from an adult in good health.

The chain uses TRBV28 and TRBJ1-1, with D uncertain. CDR1 is MDHEN and CDR2 is SYDVKM in the germline V gene. The CDR3 spans 13 residues. Trimming cost V 2 bases and J 7 bases, with 11 bases left between them. The CDR3 sequence: CASSLRRVGEAFF. In nucleotides, the CDR3 is TGTGCCAGCAGTTTACGAAGGGTCGGTGAAGCTTTCTTT.

This clone was observed once. This rearrangement joins TRBV28 to TRBJ2-1; D is unresolved. V was trimmed by 4 bases and J by 1 base, leaving 14 bases between them. In germline, CDR1 is MDHEN, CDR2 SYDVKM. CDR3 size: 16 residues. In DNA form, the CDR3 reads TGTGCCAGCAGTTCCCCCTTTGGTAGGTCCTACAATGAGCAGTTCTTC. This translates into CASSSPFGRSYNEQFF.

The chain recombines TRBV19 with TRBJ2-6; no reliable D call. Trimming left V 6 bases short and J 0 bases short, with 18 bases between. The CDR3 covers 18 residues. Germline V gene data show CDR1 as LNHDA and CDR2 as SQIVND (reference sequence). CDR3 protein: CASSPSRLLPSGANVLTF. The DNA of the CDR3 is TGTGCCAGTAGCCCCAGCCGCCTCCTCCCCTCTGGGGCCAACGTCCTGACTTTC. The full variable domain, in which reference TRBV19 and TRBJ2-6 provide the parts outside the CDR3, is DGGITQSPKYLFRKEGQNVTLSCEQNLNHDAMYWYRQDPGQGLRLIYYSQIVNDFQKGDIAEGYSVSREKKESFPLTVTSAQKNPTAFYLCASSPSRLLPSGANVLTFGAGSRLTVL.

This sequence joins TRBV18 and TRBJ2-1, with D uncertain. CDR3 length: 12 residues. The V end was cut by 5 bases, the J end by 7 bases, with 9 bases between. The germline gives CDR1 KGHSH, CDR2 LQKENI. The CDR3: CASSSDANEQFF. CDR3 nucleotide sequence: TGTGCCAGCTCATCAGATGCGAATGAGCAGTTCTTC.

The V and J genes are TRBV28 and TRBJ1-2; 8 nucleotides agree with TRBD1. This CDR3 comprises 18 residues. J was trimmed by 4 bases and V by 4 bases; bases with no gene match: 17. The germline gives CDR1 MDHEN, CDR2 SYDVKM. The DNA of the CDR3 is TGTGCCAGCAGTTGGGCAACTGAGGGGGACAGGCTAAGCTATGGCTACACCTTC. It codes for CASSWATEGDRLSYGYTF.

This chain uses TRBV29-1 with TRBJ2-3; D remains unclear. The length of the CDR3 is 13 residues. From germline, CDR1 is SQVTM and CDR2 ANQGSEA. V lost 2 bases, J lost 1 base, and 7 bases lay in between. The CDR3 loop is CSVEFVRTDTQYF. The CDR3 region has the DNA TGCAGCGTTGAATTCGTACGCACAGATACGCAGTATTTT.

This chain uses TRBV14 with TRBJ2-3; a weak D match, TRBD1 (5 bases). Looked up from germline, CDR1 is SGHDN and CDR2 is FVKESK. The length of the CDR3 is 14 residues. Trimming cost V 4 bases and J 4 bases, with 12 bases left between them. The CDR3 loop reads CASSRFQGADTQYF. Written as DNA, the CDR3 is TGTGCCAGCAGCCGATTTCAAGGGGCAGATACGCAGTATTTT.

The V and J genes are TRBV5-8 and TRBJ2-7, with unresolved D. The CDR3 has 11 residues. V was shortened by 0 bases and J by 6 bases, with 4 bases between the two germline ends. Germline V CDR1 and CDR2: SGHTS, YDEGEE. CDR3 amino acids: CASSLVREQYF. CDR3 DNA sequence: TGTGCCAGCAGCTTGGTCCGCGAGCAGTACTTC.

The CDR3 reads CASSSPLGREGQTEQYF. DNA of the CDR3: TGTGCCAGCAGTTCCCCCTTAGGACGGGAGGGTCAGACCGAGCAGTACTTC. J is TRBJ2-7 and V is TRBV28; 8 bases are shared with TRBD2. The CDR3 has 17 amino acids. Germline loops: CDR1 MDHEN, CDR2 SYDVKM. J was trimmed by 6 bases and V by 4 bases; bases with no gene match: 17.

V is TRBV28 and J is TRBJ2-1; D gene unclear. This CDR3 is 12 amino acids long. Per the germline V gene, CDR1 is MDHEN and CDR2 is SYDVKM. V lost 2 bases and J lost 7, with 6 bases in between. CDR3 nucleotide sequence: TGTGCCAGCAGTTTAGATGGAAATGAGCAGTTCTTC. This sequence encodes CASSLDGNEQFF.

J is TRBJ2-1 and V is TRBV27; the D gene is possibly TRBD1 (6 bases). The CDR3 length is 17 residues. V was cut by 4 bases and J by 0 bases, with 16 bases left in between. Germline values: CDR1 MNHEY, CDR2 SMNVEV (reference sequence). As DNA, the CDR3 is TGTGCCAGCAGTTCCCCTCCCTCGGACAGCTCCTACAATGAGCAGTTCTTC. Its protein product is CASSSPPSDSSYNEQFF.

The genes are TRBV7-6 and TRBJ2-5, with D unclear. Germline CDR1 SGHVS, CDR2 FNYEAQ. V was pared by 5 bases and J by 0 bases, with 16 bases between. CDR3 length: 16 residues. The CDR3, as DNA: TGTGCCAGCAGCCCAACTGGCGGACGGTACCAAGAGACCCAGTACTTC. It codes for CASSPTGGRYQETQYF.

This chain connects TRBV20-1 to TRBJ2-3; no firm D call. CDR1 is DFQATT, CDR2 SNEGSKA, per germline (reference sequence). The CDR3 is 11 residues long. Trimming left V 4 bases short and J 5 bases short, with 7 bases between. This chain's CDR3 is CSAKWVDTQYF. CDR3 sequence (DNA): TGCAGTGCTAAGTGGGTAGATACGCAGTATTTT.

The chain recombines TRBV14 with TRBJ1-2; D is uncertain. Germline values: CDR1 SGHDN, CDR2 FVKESK. V was cut by 4 bases and J by 0 bases, with 9 bases left in between. This CDR3 region has 14 residues. Written as DNA, the CDR3 is TGTGCCAGCAGCCGCAAAGGCTCTAACTATGGCTACACCTTC. Amino acids: CASSRKGSNYGYTF.

The V and J genes are TRBV2 and TRBJ1-1, with D possibly TRBD1 on 5 matching bases. Trimming took off 7 bases at V and 6 bases at J, with 15 bases between the two ends. The CDR3 is made up of 13 amino acids. Germline CDR1 is SNHLY and CDR2 is FYNNEI. The CDR3 reads CASTRIQGAEAFF. CDR3 coding DNA: TGTGCCAGCACCCGAATCCAGGGCGCTGAAGCTTTCTTT.

J is TRBJ1-2 and V is TRBV24-1; 8 bases fit TRBD1. The CDR3 sequence is 16 residues long. With 4 bases clipped from V and 7 bases from J, the junction kept 13 bases outside the gene matches. CDR1 is KGHDR and CDR2 is SFDVKD in the germline V gene. The CDR3 nucleotides read TGTGCCACCAGTGACCCTGGGACAGGTTTACTGATTGGCTACACCTTC. This gives the protein CATSDPGTGLLIGYTF.

This sequence joins TRBV18 and TRBJ2-2; D unclear. With 3 bases removed from V and 2 bases from J, the gap between germline ends came to 10 bases. This CDR3 is 15 amino acids long. Germline-derived CDR1 and CDR2 are KGHSH and LQKENI. The DNA of the CDR3 is TGTGCCAGCTCACCCACGACCCAAAACACCGGGGAGCTGTTTTTT. Protein sequence: CASSPTTQNTGELFF.

This clone was seen only a few times. The chain uses TRBV6-2 or TRBV6-3 and TRBJ1-1; 9 nucleotides match TRBD1. This CDR3 spans 14 amino acids. V dropped 5 bases and J dropped 4; count of bases not matched to a gene: 5. Germline values: CDR1 MNHEY, CDR2 SVGEGT. CDR3 sequence reads: CASSLTGGGTEAFF. The CDR3 DNA reads as TGTGCCAGCAGTCTGACAGGGGGAGGCACTGAAGCTTTCTTT.

The rearrangement links TRBV5-1 to TRBJ2-7; 11 bases align to TRBD2. V shed 0 bases and J 3 bases; nucleotides not matched to a gene: 8. CDR1 and CDR2 from the germline V gene are SGHRS and YFSETQ. CDR3 length equals 17 residues. The CDR3 coding sequence is TGCGCCAGCAGCTTGGGACATCTGGGGACTAGCGGCTACGAGCAGTACTTC. Residues: CASSLGHLGTSGYEQYF.

CDR3 sequence reads: CASQDYPNEQFF. CDR3 DNA: TGTGCCAGCCAGGACTACCCCAATGAGCAGTTCTTC. The chain is built from TRBV3-1 (or the pseudogene TRBV3-2) and TRBJ2-1; tentatively, D is TRBD2 (6 bases). Trimming removed 8 bases from V and 6 bases from J, with 11 bases in between. The V gene's germline CDR1 is LGHDT and CDR2 YNNKEL (reference sequence). The CDR3 has 12 residues.

This clone was recorded only once. The V gene is TRBV11-2, the J gene TRBJ2-2, with 7 bases identical to TRBD1. CDR1 is SGHAT and CDR2 is FQNNGV in the germline V gene. V was pared by 3 bases and J by 6 bases, with 10 bases of the junction left unmatched. The CDR3 consists of 16 residues. In DNA, the CDR3 is TGTGCCAGCAGCTTCACATCCCAGGGGGTCGCCGGGGAGCTGTTTTTT. It is translated as CASSFTSQGVAGELFF. Variable domain in full (rest from reference TRBV11-2 and TRBJ2-2): EAGVAQSPRYKIIEKRQSVAFWCNPISGHATLYWYQQILGQGPKLLIQFQNNGVVDDSQLPKDRFSAERLKGVDSTLKIQPAKLEDSAVYLCASSFTSQGVAGELFFGEGSRLTVL.

On this clone: A read error may account for a junction end that differs from germline. The chain couples TRBV2 to TRBJ1-2; 9 bases agree with TRBD1. The CDR3 totals 11 residues. Germline V CDR1 and CDR2: SNHLY, FYNNEI. As DNA, the CDR3 is TGTGCCAGCAGCCGGACAGGGGAGAGGGCCTTC. Translation gives CASSRTGERAF.

This chain connects TRBV5-6 to TRBJ1-2; maybe TRBD1 (5 bases). Germline V gives CDR1 SGHDT, CDR2 YYEEEE. V was trimmed by 2 bases and J by 5 bases, leaving 7 bases between them. This CDR3 has 12 residues. CDR3: CASSFTGYGYTF. DNA of the CDR3: TGTGCCAGCAGCTTTACAGGATATGGCTACACCTTC.

In nucleotides, the CDR3 is TGCGCCAGCAGTGAGTCGCCAGCGGGAGTGGAGACCCAGTACTTC. It codes for CASSESPAGVETQYF. The chain uses TRBV10-1 and TRBJ2-5; 8 bases agree with TRBD2. V lost 0 bases to trimming and J lost 5 bases; unmatched junction nucleotides: 5. The CDR3 spans 15 residues. Germline lookup yields CDR1 WNHNN and CDR2 SYGVQD (reference sequence).

This chain connects TRBV7-9 to TRBJ1-5; the D gene is possibly TRBD1 (6 bases). CDR1 is SEHNR, CDR2 FQNEAQ, per germline (reference sequence). V was shortened by 4 bases and J by 9 bases, with 19 bases between the two germline ends. There are 15 residues in the CDR3. The chain's CDR3 is CASSSLTGPVLPQHF. The CDR3, as DNA: TGTGCCAGCAGCTCGTTGACAGGCCCCGTACTGCCCCAGCATTTT.

J is TRBJ1-5 and V is TRBV6-4; D might be TRBD1 (5 bases). Germline lookup yields CDR1 MRHNA and CDR2 SNTAGT. V was shortened by 9 bases and J by 6 bases, with 15 bases between the two germline ends. The CDR3 runs 13 residues. The CDR3 nucleotides are TGTGCCAGGAGCCAAGGGACTCGTCAGCCCCAGCATTTT. Translating gives CARSQGTRQPQHF.